This T cell receptor beta chain derives from a study of T cell changes during pregnancy in multiple sclerosis. The CDR3 is 13 amino acids. The germline V gene has CDR1 SGHTA and CDR2 FQGNSA. With V trimmed by 4 bases and J by 7 bases, 0 bases remained unmatched. Profiling relied on immunoSEQ multiplex PCR, and the TCRdb table lists in-frame clones only, not all of them. The sample carries 50,000 to 60,000 clones, approximately 91% recorded once. This specimen consisted of CD4+ T cells from peripheral blood mononuclear cells, obtained in the third trimester of pregnancy. This TCR came from a female donor with multiple sclerosis, enrolled in a pregnancy study. The genes are TRBV7-2 and TRBJ2-1, with 11 positions matching TRBD2. In DNA, the CDR3 is TGTGCCAGCAGCTGGACTAGCGGGAATGAGCAGTTCTTC. It yields the protein CASSWTSGNEQFF.